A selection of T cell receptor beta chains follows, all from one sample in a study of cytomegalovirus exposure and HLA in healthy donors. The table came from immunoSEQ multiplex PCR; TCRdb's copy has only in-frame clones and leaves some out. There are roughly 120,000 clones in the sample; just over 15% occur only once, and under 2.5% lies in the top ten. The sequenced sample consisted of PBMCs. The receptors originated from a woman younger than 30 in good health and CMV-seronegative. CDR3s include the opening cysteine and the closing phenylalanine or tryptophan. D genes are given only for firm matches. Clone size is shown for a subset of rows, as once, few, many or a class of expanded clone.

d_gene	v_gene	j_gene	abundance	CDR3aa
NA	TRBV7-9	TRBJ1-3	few	CASSLDVRTIYF
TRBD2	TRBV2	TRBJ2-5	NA	CASSGTSWETQYF
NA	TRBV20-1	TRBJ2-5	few	CSASDKETQYF
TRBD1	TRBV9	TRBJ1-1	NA	CASSVAEGQGSTEAFF
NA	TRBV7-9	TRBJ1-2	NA	CASRTVNHYGYTF
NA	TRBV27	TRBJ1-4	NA	CASSPPRRYSYEKLFF
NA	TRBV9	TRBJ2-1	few	CASSVGGGGSYNEQFF
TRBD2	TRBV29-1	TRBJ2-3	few	CSVEDSSSGGSTDTQYF
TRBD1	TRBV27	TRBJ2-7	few	CASSLSLRGYEQYF
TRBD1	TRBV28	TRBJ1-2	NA	CASSFDGQDYGYTF
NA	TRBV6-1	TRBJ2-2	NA	CASSEGRDTGELFF
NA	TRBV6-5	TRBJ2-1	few	CASSYDWSSYNEQFF
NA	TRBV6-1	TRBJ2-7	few	CASSEPPGRGDEQYF
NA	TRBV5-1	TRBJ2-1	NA	CASSFSGHPEQFF
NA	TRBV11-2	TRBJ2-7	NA	CASSPGWRVPYEQYF
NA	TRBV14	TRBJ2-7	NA	CASSTRDNEQYF
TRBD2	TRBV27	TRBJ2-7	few	CASSARPLTTSAYEQYF